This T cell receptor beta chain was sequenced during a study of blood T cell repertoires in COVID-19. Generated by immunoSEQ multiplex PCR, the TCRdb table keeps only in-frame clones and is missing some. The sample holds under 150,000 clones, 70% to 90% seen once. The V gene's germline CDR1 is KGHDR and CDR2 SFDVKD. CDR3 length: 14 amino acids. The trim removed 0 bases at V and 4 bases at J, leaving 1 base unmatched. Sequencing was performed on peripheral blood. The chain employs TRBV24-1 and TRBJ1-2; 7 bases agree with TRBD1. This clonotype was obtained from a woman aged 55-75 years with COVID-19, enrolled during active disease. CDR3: CATSDLGTAYGYTF. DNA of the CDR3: TGTGCCACCAGTGATTTGGGGACAGCCTATGGCTACACCTTC.